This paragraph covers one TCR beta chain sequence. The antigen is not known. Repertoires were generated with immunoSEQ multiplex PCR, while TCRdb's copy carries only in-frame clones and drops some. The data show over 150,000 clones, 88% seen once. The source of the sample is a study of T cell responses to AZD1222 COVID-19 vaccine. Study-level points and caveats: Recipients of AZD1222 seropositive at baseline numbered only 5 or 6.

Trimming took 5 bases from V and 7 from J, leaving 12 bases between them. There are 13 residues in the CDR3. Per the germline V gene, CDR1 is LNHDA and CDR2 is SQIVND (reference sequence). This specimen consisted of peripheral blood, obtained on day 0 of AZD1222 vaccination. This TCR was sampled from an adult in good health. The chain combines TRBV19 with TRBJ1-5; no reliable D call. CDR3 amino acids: CASSPQAVQPQHF. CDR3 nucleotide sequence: TGTGCCAGTAGTCCCCAGGCCGTACAGCCCCAGCATTTT.